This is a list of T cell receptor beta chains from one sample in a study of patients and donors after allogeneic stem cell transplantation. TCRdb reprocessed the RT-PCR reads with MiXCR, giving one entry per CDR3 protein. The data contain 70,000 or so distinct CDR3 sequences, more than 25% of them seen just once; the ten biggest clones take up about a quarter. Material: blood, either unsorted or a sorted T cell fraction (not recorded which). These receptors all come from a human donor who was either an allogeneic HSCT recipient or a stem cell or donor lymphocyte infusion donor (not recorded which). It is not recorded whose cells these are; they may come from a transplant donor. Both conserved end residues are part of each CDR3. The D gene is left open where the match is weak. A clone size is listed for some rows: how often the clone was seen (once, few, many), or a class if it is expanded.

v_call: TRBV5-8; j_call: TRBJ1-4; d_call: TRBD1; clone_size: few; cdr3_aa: CASSFRGREKLFF; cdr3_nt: TGTGCCAGCAGCTTCAGGGGGCGTGAAAAACTGTTTTTT
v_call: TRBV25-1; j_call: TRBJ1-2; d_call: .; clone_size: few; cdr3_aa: CASSDSGTHPRGYTF; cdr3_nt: TGTGCCAGCAGTGATTCCGGGACCCACCCGAGGGGCTACACCTTC
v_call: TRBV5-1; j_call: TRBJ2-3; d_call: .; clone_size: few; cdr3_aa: CASSPWVNTDTQYF; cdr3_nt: TGCGCCAGCAGCCCCTGGGTGAACACAGATACGCAGTATTTT
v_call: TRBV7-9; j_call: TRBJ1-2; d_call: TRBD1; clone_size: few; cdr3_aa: CASSARQGVYGYTF; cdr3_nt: TGTGCCAGCAGCGCCCGACAGGGGGTCTATGGCTACACCTTC
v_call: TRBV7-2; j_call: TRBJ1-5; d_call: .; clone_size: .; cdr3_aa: CASSLVEGGQPQHF; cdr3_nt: TGTGCCAGCAGCCTGGTGGAGGGTGGTCAGCCCCAGCATTTT
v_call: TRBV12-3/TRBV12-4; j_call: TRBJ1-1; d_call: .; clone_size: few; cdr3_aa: CASSLGRSEAFF; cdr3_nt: TGTGCCAGCAGTTTAGGACGGAGTGAAGCTTTCTTT
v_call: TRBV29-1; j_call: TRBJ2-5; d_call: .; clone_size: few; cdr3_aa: CSVDPGTSQETQYF; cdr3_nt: TGCAGCGTTGACCCTGGGACTTCCCAAGAGACCCAGTACTTC
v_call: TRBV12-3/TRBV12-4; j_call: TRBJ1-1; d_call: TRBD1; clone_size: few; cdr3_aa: CASSSQGNRAEAFF; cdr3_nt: TGTGCCAGCAGTTCACAGGGGAATCGAGCTGAAGCTTTCTTT
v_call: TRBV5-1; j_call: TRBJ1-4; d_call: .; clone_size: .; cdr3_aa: CASSDGQNEKLFF; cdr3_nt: TGCGCCAGCAGCGACGGCCAGAATGAAAAACTGTTTTTT
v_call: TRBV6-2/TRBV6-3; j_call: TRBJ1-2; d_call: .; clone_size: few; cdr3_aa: CASSYSTRVNYGYTF; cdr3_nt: TGTGCCAGCAGTTACTCGACCAGGGTAAACTATGGCTACACCTTC
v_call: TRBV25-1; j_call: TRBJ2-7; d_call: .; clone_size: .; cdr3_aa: CASSVTPYEQYF; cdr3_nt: TGTGCCAGCAGTGTTACCCCCTACGAGCAGTACTTC
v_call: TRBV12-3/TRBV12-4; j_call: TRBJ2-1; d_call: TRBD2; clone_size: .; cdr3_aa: CASRPRHQGLFNEQFF; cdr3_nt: TGTGCCAGCAGGCCGCGGCACCAGGGACTATTTAATGAGCAGTTCTTC
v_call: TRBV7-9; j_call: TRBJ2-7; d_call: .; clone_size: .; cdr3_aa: CASSSVPSYEQYF; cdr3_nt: TGTGCCAGCAGCTCCGTCCCCTCCTACGAGCAGTACTTC